This T cell receptor beta chain is from a study of CXCR3-negative and CXCR3-positive naive CD8 T cells. Study-wide results and limits: Memory, not naive, CXCR3-negative and CXCR3-positive cells differed in TRBV-TRBJ usage. Cryopreserved cells partially lost CXCR3 expression, and fresh PBMCs were used in most assays. Both naive subsets carried similar amounts of surface CD5, so TCR strength was inferred from TRB CDR3 properties. Naive cells that were CXCR3-positive had more hydrophobic TRB CDR3s (compared with CXCR3-negative naive cells).

This CDR3 region has 13 residues. Germline CDR1 MNHEY, CDR2 SVGEGT. Naive CD8+ T lymphocytes were specified as CD45RO-CCR7+CD27+CD95-. UMI labels and 5' RACE were used to prepare the TRB cDNA libraries. From the 5' RACE reads, TCRdb lists one entry per CDR3 protein and no DNA. The sample table sets out 140,000 to 150,000 distinct CDR3 sequences. Concerning this clonotype: The antigen is undetermined.

The sequence was collected from a human donor in good health. Some clones in this sample may be carry-over from other donors' samples. V and J are TRBV6-2 or TRBV6-3 and TRBJ2-7; TCRdb lists TRBD1, though no DNA is available to test this call. What was sequenced was naive CXCR3+ CD8+ T cells from blood. Subset noted: CD45RO-CCR7+CD27+CD95- naive CD8+ T cells expressing CXCR3 (TNR3+). The CDR3 here is CASSPRDNYEQYF.